A selection of T cell receptor beta chains follows, all from one sample in a study of blood T cells in healthy people across ages. Via MiXCR, TCRdb re-called the 5' RACE reads, giving one row per CDR3 protein. The repertoire holds about 650,000 distinct CDR3 sequences, 32% seen once, with 15% in the top ten. Material: blood. All receptors come from a woman at least 80 years old in good health. The CDR3 runs from the conserved cysteine through the conserved F or W. Fields, in order: D gene, V gene, J gene, clone size, CDR3 DNA, CDR3 protein. A D gene is named only where the DNA matches it firmly. The listing skips clone size in some rows; elsewhere it reads once, few, many or a size class.

TRBD1	TRBV29-1	TRBJ2-7	once	TGCAGCGTTGATCTTGGGACAGGGCTCCCCTACGAGCAGTACTTC	CSVDLGTGLPYEQYF
TRBD1	TRBV29-1	TRBJ1-2	many	TGCAGCGTCTTCGACAGGGGGCATGGCTACACCTTC	CSVFDRGHGYTF
-	TRBV5-4	TRBJ1-1	few	TGTGCCAGCAGCTTGGCCTCGGGGGGGAGGACTGAAGCTTTCTTT	CASSLASGGRTEAFF
-	TRBV27	TRBJ2-2	-	TGTGCCAGCAAACCCGGTGGAGGTGGAAGTCGGGAGCTGTTTTTT	CASKPGGGGSRELFF
-	TRBV11-2	TRBJ2-1	many	TGTGCCAGCAGTTTACGAACCGGGAGCCCAGCCTACAATGAGCAGTTCTTC	CASSLRTGSPAYNEQFF
-	TRBV6-5	TRBJ1-2	many	TGTGCCAGCAGTTACGTTGACCGAAACTATATAACCTATGGCTACACCTTC	CASSYVDRNYITYGYTF
TRBD1	TRBV6-5	TRBJ2-7	-	TGTGCCAGCAGTTATCAGGGACAGGGAGTTCACTACGAGCAGTACTTC	CASSYQGQGVHYEQYF
TRBD1	TRBV18	TRBJ1-2	-	TGTGCCAGCTCAGTCGGGACAGTCAACTATGGCTACACCTTC	CASSVGTVNYGYTF
TRBD1	TRBV20-1	TRBJ1-1	-	TGCGGTGCTAGAGATGGCAAGACAGGGGGCCGATTTACTGAAGCTTTCTTT	CGARDGKTGGRFTEAFF
-	TRBV19	TRBJ2-3	many	TGTGCCAGTAGTATTCGCCTTTCAAATACGCAGTATTTT	CASSIRLSNTQYF
-	TRBV7-2	TRBJ2-3	many	TGTGCCAGCAGCGCCTCCCCCGTAGCTAGCACAGATACGCAGTATTTT	CASSASPVASTDTQYF
-	TRBV7-9	TRBJ1-6	-	TGTGCCAGCAGCTCCGCCGGAGGGCGCCAAGATTCACCCCTCCACTTT	CASSSAGGRQDSPLHF
-	TRBV20-1	TRBJ2-7	-	TGCAGTGCTGGATCTTCCAGGGGGGCCTACGAGCAGTACTTC	CSAGSSRGAYEQYF
-	TRBV4-2	TRBJ2-5	few	TGTGCCAGCAGCCATGGGACGGGAGAAATGCAGACCCAGTACTTC	CASSHGTGEMQTQYF
-	TRBV15	TRBJ1-1	-	TGTGCCACCAGCAGGGAGGTTTGCACTGAAGCTTTCTTT	CATSREVCTEAFF
-	TRBV5-8	TRBJ2-5	many	TGTGCCAGCAGCCTCGGACAGCCTCAAGAGACCCAGTACTTC	CASSLGQPQETQYF
TRBD2	TRBV4-3	TRBJ2-5	few	TGCGCCAGCAGCCAAGCTACTAGCGAGGTGCTCCAAGAGACCCAGTACTTC	CASSQATSEVLQETQYF
TRBD2	TRBV5-1	TRBJ2-4	-	TGCGCCAGCAGCCAGGACGTAGCGGGGAGGAGCATTCAGTACTTC	CASSQDVAGRSIQYF
-	TRBV29-1	TRBJ2-2	-	TGCAGCGTAAAAGACTCACCCGCGAACACCGGGGAGCTGTTTTTT	CSVKDSPANTGELFF
-	TRBV20-1	TRBJ2-2	-	TGCAGTGCTAGTTTTCAAGCGAAGCCCGGGGAGCGGTTTTTT	CSASFQAKPGERFF
-	TRBV4-1	TRBJ2-1	many	TGCGCCAGCAGCCAAGATGTAGAGGTCCCTTTTTACAATGAGCAGTTCTTC	CASSQDVEVPFYNEQFF
TRBD1	TRBV7-2	TRBJ2-7	many	TGTGCCAGCAGACCGGGACAGGGAACCTACGAGCAGTACTTC	CASRPGQGTYEQYF
TRBD1	TRBV11-2	TRBJ1-1	few	TGTGCCAGCAGAGGACAGGGATTTGTGAACACTGAAGCTTTCTTT	CASRGQGFVNTEAFF
-	TRBV9	TRBJ1-1	-	TGTGCCAGCAGCGTAGCCGGGTCACGCACTGAAGCTTTCTTT	CASSVAGSRTEAFF
-	TRBV30	TRBJ2-1	-	TGTGCCTGGAGTCGTTCTCGGGTAGCGGATTACAATGAGCAGTTCTTC	CAWSRSRVADYNEQFF
-	TRBV7-2	TRBJ2-1	many	TGTGCCAGCAGCTTAGACAGCCTCTACAATGAGCAGTTCTTC	CASSLDSLYNEQFF
-	TRBV7-2	TRBJ2-1	-	TGTACCAGCAGCTGCGCGCCTACGGGGGATGAGCAGTTCTTC	CTSSCAPTGDEQFF
TRBD1	TRBV20-1	TRBJ1-2	many	TGCAGTGGCATTACAGGGGCGGGTGGCTACACCTTC	CSGITGAGGYTF
TRBD1	TRBV7-3	TRBJ1-2	many	TGTGCCAGCAGCGTGGGACAGAACTATGGCTACACCTTC	CASSVGQNYGYTF
-	TRBV7-2	TRBJ2-1	many	TGTGCCAGCAGCCCTGGATGGTCCTACAATGAGCAGTTCTTC	CASSPGWSYNEQFF
TRBD1	TRBV29-1	TRBJ2-2	-	TGCAGCGTTGACGACAGGGGTTCTCACACCGGGGAGCTGTTTTTT	CSVDDRGSHTGELFF
-	TRBV29-1	TRBJ2-3	once	TGCAGCGTTGACCGGGGAGCAGATACGCAGTATTTT	CSVDRGADTQYF
TRBD1	TRBV5-1	TRBJ2-4	many	TGCGCCAGCAGCCCTATGGGACAGAAATCCCTCCAAGCCAAAAACATTCAGTACTTC	CASSPMGQKSLQAKNIQYF
TRBD2	TRBV7-8	TRBJ2-5	many	TGTGCCAGCAGCCCGGGGACTAGCGGGGGGGCCGCGGAGACCCAGTACTTC	CASSPGTSGGAAETQYF
-	TRBV11-2	TRBJ2-7	many	TGTGCCAGCAGCTCTCCATCCCAGGGCTACGAGCAGTACTTC	CASSSPSQGYEQYF
-	TRBV10-3	TRBJ2-1	many	TGTGCCATCAGTCCCGACCTAAACATCGCCTCGGGGCAGTTCTTC	CAISPDLNIASGQFF
-	TRBV5-1	TRBJ2-7	-	TGCGCCAGCCACAGAGACAGCCTAAGCTACGAGCAGTACTTC	CASHRDSLSYEQYF
-	TRBV7-8	TRBJ2-3	-	TGTGCCAGCAGCCAAGACACGGCTAGAAGCGGAAGAACAGATACGCAGTATTTT	CASSQDTARSGRTDTQYF
-	TRBV12-5	TRBJ2-4	few	TGTGCTAGTGGTTTGGGGGTATTGGCCCAAAGTTTAGCCAAAAACATTCAGTACTTC	CASGLGVLAQSLAKNIQYF
TRBD2	TRBV7-2	TRBJ2-1	-	TGTGCCAGCAGCCGCGGGGGGAACAATGAGCAGTTCTTC	CASSRGGNNEQFF
-	TRBV2	TRBJ2-7	few	TGTGCCAGCAGTGCTATGATGGCACAAACCTACGAGCAGTACTTC	CASSAMMAQTYEQYF
-	TRBV7-2	TRBJ2-4	many	TGTGCCAGCAGCCCAGAGGGGTCGGTTGGTGTTCAGTACTTC	CASSPEGSVGVQYF
TRBD2	TRBV6-5	TRBJ2-1	once	TGTGCCAGCAGTTACTCCCCCCCAGGGGGACTAGCGGGAGATATTGAGCAGTTCTTC	CASSYSPPGGLAGDIEQFF
-	TRBV6-6	TRBJ1-2	many	TGTGCCAGCAGCCACGGAAACCTGGGAAACTATGGCTACACCTTC	CASSHGNLGNYGYTF
-	TRBV25-1	TRBJ2-3	-	TGTGCCAGCAGTGCGCAGTCAGATACGCAGTATTTT	CASSAQSDTQYF
TRBD2	TRBV12-3/TRBV12-4	TRBJ2-1	many	TGTGCCAGCAGTTTTGATGCGGGGGGGCATAATGAGCAGTTCTTC	CASSFDAGGHNEQFF